These 13 T cell receptor beta chains share one sample of origin, sequenced in a study of blood T cell repertoires in COVID-19. Data came from immunoSEQ multiplex PCR; TCRdb stores just in-frame clones and leaves some out. Among 150,000 to 200,000 clones listed, roughly 90% were seen once. Material for sequencing was peripheral blood. These receptor sequences come from a man in his 60s with active or convalescent COVID-19.

The chain joins TRBV27 to TRBJ1-6; D possibly corresponds to TRBD1 (5 bases). The length of the CDR3 is 16 residues. Germline V gives CDR1 MNHEY, CDR2 SMNVEV (reference sequence). The V end was cut by 5 bases, the J end by 0 bases, with 11 bases between. CDR3 bases: TGTGCCAGCAGTCCCCGACAGAACTCCTATAATTCACCCCTCCACTTT. It specifies CASSPRQNSYNSPLHF.

The chain couples TRBV7-2 to TRBJ2-5; TRBD2 matches 8 bases. The CDR3 extends over 15 amino acids. V shed 1 base and J 5 bases; nucleotides not matched to a gene: 6. Germline CDR1 SGHTA, CDR2 FQGNSA. In DNA, the CDR3 is TGTGCCAGCAGCTTAGACGGGAGGGGTACGGAGACCCAGTACTTC. It translates to CASSLDGRGTETQYF.

This clone was counted between two and nine times. This CDR3 is CASSLQGVHTEAFF. In nucleotides, the CDR3 is TGTGCCAGCAGTCTTCAGGGGGTTCACACTGAAGCTTTCTTT. The rearrangement links TRBV7-8 to TRBJ1-1; 7 bases map to TRBD1. The germline V gene has CDR1 SGHVS and CDR2 FQNEAQ. With 6 bases clipped from V and 3 bases from J, the junction kept 7 bases outside the gene matches. The CDR3 has 14 amino acids.

The J gene is TRBJ1-3, the V gene TRBV19; D remains unclear. CDR1 and CDR2 from the germline V gene are LNHDA and SQIVND (reference sequence). CDR3 size: 16 residues. V shed 4 bases and J shed 4 bases, with 17 bases lying between them. Here the CDR3 reads CASSSFLKGAGNTIYF. CDR3 bases: TGTGCCAGTAGTAGCTTCCTCAAGGGAGCGGGAAACACCATATATTTT.

A single count supports this clone. The rearrangement uses TRBV10-3 and TRBJ2-5; D may be TRBD2 (6 bases). Germline V gives CDR1 ENHRY, CDR2 SYGVKD. V lost 6 bases, J lost 4 bases, and 18 bases lay in between. The CDR3 covers 15 residues. CDR3 DNA: TGTGCCATCAGCGACCGGGACTTGGAGGCAGAGACCCAGTACTTC. Protein: CAISDRDLEAETQYF.

The chain is built from TRBV7-6 and TRBJ2-7; 16 nucleotides match TRBD2. Germline lookup yields CDR1 SGHVS and CDR2 FNYEAQ. Trimming removed 4 bases from V and 7 bases from J; junction bases left unmatched: 4. CDR3 length: 15 amino acids. The CDR3 here is CASSSGLAGGGEQYF. As DNA, the CDR3 is TGTGCCAGCAGCTCGGGACTAGCGGGAGGGGGGGAGCAGTACTTC.

The chain has TRBV19 and TRBJ2-3; 7 nucleotides line up with TRBD1. Trimming removed 7 bases from V and 3 bases from J; junction bases left unmatched: 4. CDR1 and CDR2 from the germline V gene are LNHDA and SQIVND (reference sequence). The length of the CDR3 is 13 residues. The CDR3 sequence is CASKRQGTDTQYF. The CDR3 region has the DNA TGTGCCAGTAAACGACAGGGAACAGATACGCAGTATTTT. Drawing the rest from reference TRBV19 and TRBJ2-3, the complete variable domain is DGGITQSPKYLFRKEGQNVTLSCEQNLNHDAMYWYRQDPGQGLRLIYYSQIVNDFQKGDIAEGYSVSREKKESFPLTVTSAQKNPTAFYLCASKRQGTDTQYFGPGTRLTVL.

This clone was seen only once. This chain joins TRBV19 and TRBJ2-5, with 12 bases identical to TRBD1. V lost 10 bases and J lost 5; bases outside the gene matches: 11. The CDR3 has 15 amino acids. Germline V gene data show CDR1 as LNHDA and CDR2 as SQIVND (reference sequence). The CDR3 nucleotides read TGTGCCACGACAAACCGGGACAGGGGGCTGGAGACCCAGTACTTC. It yields the protein CATTNRDRGLETQYF.

V gene TRBV4-1 combines with J gene TRBJ2-7; TRBD1 is a possible D gene (5 bases). This CDR3 has 15 amino acids. Trimming pared 2 bases from V and 2 bases from J, leaving 13 bases between. The germline CDR1 and CDR2 sequences are MGHRA and YSYEKL. The DNA for the CDR3 is TGCGCCAGCAGCCAAACGACAGCACCTACCTACGAGCAGTACTTC. It is translated as CASSQTTAPTYEQYF.

This clone appeared once. CDR3 sequence (DNA): TGCGCCAGCAGCTGGGGGACAGTCGAAACAGATACGCAGTATTTT. It codes for CASSWGTVETDTQYF. The chain employs TRBV5-1 and TRBJ2-3; the match to TRBD1 covers 7 bases. CDR1 is SGHRS and CDR2 is YFSETQ in the germline V gene. CDR3 length equals 15 residues. V was pared by 3 bases and J by 3 bases, with 7 bases of the junction left unmatched.

V and J are TRBV10-1 and TRBJ2-1; D perhaps matches TRBD2 (5 bases). This CDR3 spans 14 amino acids. CDR1 WNHNN and CDR2 SYGVQD come from the germline V gene (reference sequence). Between the trimmed V and J ends, which lost 3 bases and 6 bases, there was a span of 12 bases. DNA of the CDR3: TGCGCCAGCAGTGATCCGGGAATCGGCAATGAGCAGTTCTTC. Protein: CASSDPGIGNEQFF.

This clone was counted once. The J gene is TRBJ2-1, the V gene TRBV6-6, with TRBD2 identical over 7 bases. The ends lost 5 bases at V and 8 bases at J; junction bases unmatched: 9. CDR3 length equals 14 residues. Germline V gene data show CDR1 as MNHNY and CDR2 as SVGAGI (reference sequence). CDR3 bases: TGTGCCAGCAGTGGGGGGGGTAGCTGGGATGAGCAGTTCTTC. Translation gives CASSGGGSWDEQFF.

This clone was seen a few times. V is TRBV3-1 (or the pseudogene TRBV3-2) and J is TRBJ2-7, with 8 bases aligning to TRBD2. J lost 3 bases, V lost 1 base, and 17 bases had no gene match. The CDR3 spans 19 residues. Per the germline V gene, CDR1 is LGHDT and CDR2 is YNNKEL (reference sequence). The CDR3: CASSQASSGSVGGLYEQYF. Written as DNA, the CDR3 is TGTGCCAGCAGCCAAGCCTCCAGCGGGAGTGTAGGCGGGCTCTACGAGCAGTACTTC.